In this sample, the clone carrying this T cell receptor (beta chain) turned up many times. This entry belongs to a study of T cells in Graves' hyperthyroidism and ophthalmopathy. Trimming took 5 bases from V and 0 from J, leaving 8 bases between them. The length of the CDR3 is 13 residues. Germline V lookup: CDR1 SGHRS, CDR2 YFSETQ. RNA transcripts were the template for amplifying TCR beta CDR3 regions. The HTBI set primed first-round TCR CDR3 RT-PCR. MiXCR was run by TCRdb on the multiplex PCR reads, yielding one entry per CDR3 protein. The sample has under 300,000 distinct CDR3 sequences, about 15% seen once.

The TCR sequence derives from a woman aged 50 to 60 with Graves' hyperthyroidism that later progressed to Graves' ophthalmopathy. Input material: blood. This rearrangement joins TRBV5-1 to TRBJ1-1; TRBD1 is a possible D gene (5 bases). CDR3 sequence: CASRSGVNTEAFF. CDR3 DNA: TGCGCCAGCAGATCGGGGGTGAACACTGAAGCTTTCTTT.